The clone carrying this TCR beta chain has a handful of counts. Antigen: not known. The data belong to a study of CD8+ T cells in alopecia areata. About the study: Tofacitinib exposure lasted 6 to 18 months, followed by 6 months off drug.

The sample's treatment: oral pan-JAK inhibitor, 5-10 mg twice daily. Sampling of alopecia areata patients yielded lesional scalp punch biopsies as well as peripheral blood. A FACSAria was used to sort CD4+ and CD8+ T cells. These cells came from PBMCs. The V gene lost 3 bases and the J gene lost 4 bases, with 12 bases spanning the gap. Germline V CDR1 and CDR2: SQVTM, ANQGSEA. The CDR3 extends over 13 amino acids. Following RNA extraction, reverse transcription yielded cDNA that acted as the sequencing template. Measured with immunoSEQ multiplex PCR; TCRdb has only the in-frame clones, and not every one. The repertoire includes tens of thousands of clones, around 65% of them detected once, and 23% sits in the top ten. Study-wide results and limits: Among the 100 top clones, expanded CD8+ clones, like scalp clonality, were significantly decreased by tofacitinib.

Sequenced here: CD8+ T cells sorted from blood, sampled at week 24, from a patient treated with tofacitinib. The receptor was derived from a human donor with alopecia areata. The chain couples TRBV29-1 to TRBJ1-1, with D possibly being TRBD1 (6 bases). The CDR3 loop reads CSVEGAGITEAFF. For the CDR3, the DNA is TGCAGCGTTGAGGGGGCGGGTATCACTGAAGCTTTCTTT.